The T cell receptor (beta chain) described here comes from a study of technical replicates of blood from a handful of donors. A single count supports this clone. Some clones are missing from TCRdb's copy, which holds only in-frame ones; the method was immunoSEQ multiplex PCR. The sample yields about 76,000 clones, over 75% seen once. V lost 2 bases, J lost 2 bases, and 5 bases stayed unmatched. CDR3 length: 17 residues. CDR1 SGHDT and CDR2 YYEEEE come from the germline V gene. The chain recombines TRBV5-6 with TRBJ2-2; 11 nucleotides agree with TRBD2. The receptor was isolated from a human donor in good health. The source material was T cells isolated from PBMCs. The CDR3 protein is CASSFPTSGTNTGELFF. In nucleotides, the CDR3 is TGTGCCAGCAGCTTTCCGACTAGCGGGACCAACACCGGGGAGCTGTTTTTT. Based on the CDR3 plus reference TRBV5-6 and TRBJ2-2, the full variable domain is DAGVTQSPTHLIKTRGQQVTLRCSPKSGHDTVSWYQQALGQGPQFIFQYYEEEERQRGNFPDRFSGHQFPNYSSELNVNALLLGDSALYLCASSFPTSGTNTGELFFGEGSRLTVL.